This entry lists 3 T cell receptor beta chains sequenced from one sample in a study of blood T cell repertoires in COVID-19. Assay: immunoSEQ multiplex PCR; the TCRdb copy retains only in-frame clones and omits some. The sample comprises 98,000 or so clones, over 65% of which are singletons, and about 27% rests with the top ten. Sequencing used peripheral blood. These receptors all come from a man in his fifties or sixties with acute or convalescent COVID-19.

The rearrangement uses TRBV19 and TRBJ2-3; 14 positions agree with TRBD2. From germline, CDR1 is LNHDA and CDR2 SQIVND (reference sequence). Trimming at V came to 2 bases and at J to 5 bases, leaving 6 bases not matched to a gene. The CDR3 contains 17 residues. CDR3 sequence: CASSIWGTSGRKDTQYF. CDR3 coding DNA: TGTGCCAGTAGTATATGGGGGACTAGCGGGAGAAAAGATACGCAGTATTTT.

The chain is built from TRBV6-1 and TRBJ2-1; 7 bases map to TRBD1. Germline-derived CDR1 and CDR2 are MNHNS and SASEGT. J lost 0 bases, V lost 4 bases, and 15 bases had no gene match. This CDR3 has 19 amino acids. CDR3 residues: CASSGRKTTGVVSYNEQFF. For the CDR3, the DNA is TGTGCCAGCAGTGGCAGGAAGACCACAGGGGTCGTCTCCTACAATGAGCAGTTCTTC.

This clone was recorded once. The V call is TRBV19, the J call TRBJ2-7, with 8 bases aligning to TRBD1. Germline V gene sequence: CDR1 LNHDA, CDR2 SQIVND (reference sequence). The CDR3 loop spans 14 amino acids. J was trimmed by 6 bases and V by 5 bases; bases with no gene match: 9. Here the CDR3 reads CASSQTGEKGEQYF. The CDR3 bases are TGTGCCAGTAGTCAGACAGGGGAAAAGGGCGAGCAGTACTTC.